These 20 T cell receptor beta chains were all obtained from the same sample, sequenced in a study of response to subunit inactivated influenza vaccine (dated by TCRdb to about 2018). Libraries were built with RT-PCR. Sequencer: Illumina HiSeq 2500. The public reads were reprocessed in TCRdb via fastp at Q25 and MiXCR, keeping in-frame beta chains. Identical CDR3 proteins give one entry, which carries the most common genes and DNA. The sample table lists more than 550,000 distinct CDR3 sequences, over 9.5% of them with a count of one. The leading ten clones occupy more than 8.5% of the sample. Source: PBMCs from blood, taken on the day of vaccination. The receptor set was obtained from a man between 50 and 59 years old who received an inactivated influenza vaccine. Donor details come from another sample of the same person, matched by shared clones.

The chain joins TRBV11-2 to TRBJ2-3, with D perhaps TRBD1 or TRBD2 (5 bases each). With 6 bases removed from V and 1 base from J, the gap between germline ends came to 14 bases. The CDR3 loop spans 15 amino acids. In germline, CDR1 is SGHAT, CDR2 FQNNGV. The CDR3 region has the DNA TGTGCCAGCAGACGGGACCGCTGGGGCACAGATACGCAGTATTTT. As protein: CASRRDRWGTDTQYF.

This clonotype was observed a handful of times. The V call is TRBV9, the J call TRBJ1-2; D perhaps matches TRBD1 (5 bases). This CDR3 contains 14 residues. The V and J ends lost 3 bases and 8 bases respectively, with 17 bases between them. Per germline, CDR1 SGDLS and CDR2 YYNGEE. The chain's CDR3 is CASSAQAGREGYTF. The CDR3 coding sequence is TGTGCCAGCAGCGCTCAAGCAGGGCGAGAGGGCTACACCTTC.

In DNA form, the CDR3 reads TGTGCCAGCGGGACCTCGGGGTATAATTCACCCCTCCACTTT. It encodes CASGTSGYNSPLHF. The V call is TRBV25-1, the J call TRBJ1-6; possibly TRBD1 for D (5 bases). V shed 8 bases and J shed 4 bases, with 12 bases lying between them. CDR1 MGHDK and CDR2 SYGVNS come from the germline V gene. The CDR3 contains 14 residues.

This clonotype came up a few times. The chain carries TRBV11-2 and TRBJ2-7; no clear D gene. Germline assignment: CDR1 SGHAT and CDR2 FQNNGV. V dropped 1 base and J dropped 3 bases, with 16 bases sitting between them. This CDR3 spans 16 amino acids. The CDR3 protein is CASSLVSPLRNYEQYF. In DNA, the CDR3 is TGTGCCAGCAGCTTAGTAAGCCCACTCCGGAACTACGAGCAGTACTTC.

The sample holds a few counts of this clonotype. The V gene is TRBV20-1, the J gene TRBJ1-5, with TRBD1 matching over 7 bases. J gave up 5 bases and V 2 bases, and 3 bases lay outside the gene matches. Germline CDR1 is DFQATT and CDR2 is SNEGSKA (reference sequence). This CDR3 has 13 residues. CDR3: CSARRGRDQPQHF. The CDR3 coding sequence is TGCAGTGCTAGAAGGGGGCGGGATCAGCCCCAGCATTTT.

This clonotype was detected many times. CDR3 loop: CSVSSSSYEQYF. CDR3 DNA sequence: TGCAGCGTCAGCAGTAGCTCCTACGAGCAGTACTTC. The gene calls are TRBV29-1 and TRBJ2-7; D is unclear. The CDR3 loop spans 12 amino acids. Germline CDR1 SQVTM, CDR2 ANQGSEA. With 6 bases removed from V and 0 bases from J, the gap between germline ends came to 9 bases.

The chain combines TRBV9 with TRBJ1-2; 8 nucleotides line up with TRBD1. Germline V CDR1 and CDR2: SGDLS, YYNGEE. This CDR3 contains 12 residues. J gave up 10 bases and V 4 bases, and 6 bases lay outside the gene matches. In nucleotides, the CDR3 is TGTGCCAGCAGCACCCGACAGGGGACCTACACCTTC. Translated, it gives CASSTRQGTYTF.

This clonotype has only a few counts. The chain uses TRBV6-5 and TRBJ2-1, with 8 bases that match TRBD1. V trimming: 0 bases; J trimming: 7 bases; junction bases outside the gene matches: 5. This CDR3 has 15 residues. In germline, CDR1 is MNHEY, CDR2 SVGAGI. CDR3: CASSYSWGQANEQFF. As DNA, the CDR3 is TGTGCCAGCAGTTACTCGTGGGGACAGGCGAATGAGCAGTTCTTC.

This clonotype was observed many times. The chain is built from TRBV11-2 and TRBJ2-7; D might be TRBD1 or TRBD2, each matching 5 bases. V gave up 5 bases and J gave up 3 bases, with 11 bases separating them. The CDR3 loop spans 13 amino acids. Germline-derived CDR1 and CDR2 are SGHAT and FQNNGV. Here the CDR3 DNA reads TGTGCCAGCAGCGCCCGGGACGGCTACGAGCAGTACTTC. Protein product: CASSARDGYEQYF. Full variable domain (rest looked up from reference TRBV11-2 and TRBJ2-7): EAGVAQSPRYKIIEKRQSVAFWCNPISGHATLYWYQQILGQGPKLLIQFQNNGVVDDSQLPKDRFSAERLKGVDSTLKIQPAKLEDSAVYLCASSARDGYEQYFGPGTRLTVT.

This clonotype has more than one count but fewer than ten. This CDR3 reads CASSVEGQGSNEQFF. The CDR3 nucleotides read TGTGCCAGCAGCGTAGAAGGACAGGGGTCTAATGAGCAGTTCTTC. The chain joins TRBV9 to TRBJ2-1; 9 bases agree with TRBD1. The CDR3 totals 15 residues. Germline loops: CDR1 SGDLS, CDR2 YYNGEE. With 0 bases clipped from V and 7 bases from J, the junction kept 5 bases outside the gene matches. The full variable domain, its missing parts supplied by reference TRBV9 and TRBJ2-1, is DSGVTQTPKHLITATGQRVTLRCSPRSGDLSVYWYQQSLDQGLQFLIQYYNGEERAKGNILERFSAQQFPDLHSELNLSSLELGDSALYFCASSVEGQGSNEQFFGPGTRLTVL.

In this sample, this clonotype turned up a few times. The gene calls are TRBV6-5 and TRBJ1-5; D is perhaps TRBD1 (5 bases). The CDR3 contains 19 residues. Trimming shortened V by 0 bases and J by 2 bases, and 20 bases separated the two germline ends. CDR1 MNHEY and CDR2 SVGAGI come from the germline V gene. CDR3 in DNA: TGTGCCAGCAGTTACTCTAAAGGGGCGAGCACGAGAGGCAATCAGCCCCAGCATTTT. It is translated as CASSYSKGASTRGNQPQHF.

This clonotype was observed a handful of times. The chain joins TRBV27 to TRBJ2-3, with TRBD1 matching 7 bases. CDR1 is MNHEY and CDR2 is SMNVEV in the germline V gene (reference sequence). The V segment lost 5 bases and the J segment 0 bases; nucleotides outside the gene matches: 5. This CDR3 region has 15 residues. The chain's CDR3 is CASSLRGMSTDTQYF. The CDR3, as DNA: TGTGCCAGCAGTCTCAGGGGGATGAGCACAGATACGCAGTATTTT.

J is TRBJ2-7 and V is TRBV28; D is undetermined. Germline V CDR1 and CDR2: MDHEN, SYDVKM. Trimming removed 2 bases at V and 6 bases at J, with 11 bases between. The CDR3 length is 13 residues. DNA for the CDR3: TGTGCCAGCAGTTTAAGTTTTCGGTTCGAGCAGTACTTC. Amino acids: CASSLSFRFEQYF.

The sample holds many counts of this clonotype. The chain recombines TRBV12-3 or TRBV12-4 with TRBJ2-7; 10 bases align to TRBD1. V gave up 5 bases and J gave up 4 bases; unmatched junction bases: 8. The CDR3 length is 15 residues. The CDR3 region has the DNA TGTGCCAGCAGTCCGGCCGGGACAGGGGTGTACGAGCAGTACTTC. Protein sequence: CASSPAGTGVYEQYF.

This chain links TRBV6-1 with TRBJ2-2; D unresolved. The CDR3 consists of 17 residues. Germline V gives CDR1 MNHNS, CDR2 SASEGT. V dropped 6 bases and J dropped 2 bases, with 19 bases sitting between them. The CDR3 nucleotides read TGTGCCAGCAGAGAAAAGTTCGGTCCCCCAAACACCGGGGAGCTGTTTTTT. Amino acid sequence: CASREKFGPPNTGELFF.

The chain is built from TRBV7-6 and TRBJ2-7, with D perhaps assigned TRBD1 or TRBD2 (5 bases each). CDR1 SGHVS and CDR2 FNYEAQ come from the germline V gene. V gave up 2 bases and J gave up 1 base, with 12 bases separating them. The CDR3 sequence is 15 residues long. The CDR3 DNA is TGTGCCAGCAGCTTAATCGGGACCCCTTCCTACGAGCAGTACTTC. It encodes CASSLIGTPSYEQYF. Together with reference TRBV7-6 and TRBJ2-7, the CDR3 gives the full variable domain: GAGVSQSPRYKVTKRGQDVALRCDPISGHVSLYWYRQALGQGPEFLTYFNYEAQQDKSGLPNDRFSAERPEGSISTLTIQRTEQRDSAMYRCASSLIGTPSYEQYFGPGTRLTVT.

This clonotype was counted many times. The V and J genes are TRBV12-3 or TRBV12-4 and TRBJ1-5; 8 nucleotides line up with TRBD1. CDR3 length: 15 amino acids. With V trimmed by 6 bases and J by 0 bases, 4 bases remained unmatched. Here the CDR3 reads CASRPQGGSNQPQHF. The CDR3 nucleotides read TGTGCCAGCAGACCACAGGGGGGTAGCAATCAGCCCCAGCATTTT.

This clonotype has just a few counts. The chain carries TRBV5-6 and TRBJ1-4, with D perhaps TRBD1 (5 bases). CDR3 length: 14 residues. Trimming took off 5 bases at V and 3 bases at J, with 11 bases between the two ends. Germline-derived CDR1 and CDR2 are SGHDT and YYEEEE. The CDR3 DNA reads as TGTGCCAGCAGTCGCGGGACGGCTAATGAAAAACTGTTTTTT. Residues: CASSRGTANEKLFF.

This clonotype showed up just a few times. The chain recombines TRBV7-2 with TRBJ2-5; D may be TRBD1 or TRBD2 (5 bases each). With 5 bases removed from V and 7 bases from J, the gap between germline ends came to 14 bases. Looked up from germline, CDR1 is SGHTA and CDR2 is FQGNSA. The CDR3 extends over 13 amino acids. The DNA of the CDR3 is TGTGCCAGCAGCGAGCCGCCGAGGGGGACCCAGTACTTC. Translating gives CASSEPPRGTQYF.

The chain uses TRBV5-1 and TRBJ2-7, with D perhaps assigned TRBD1 or TRBD2 (7 bases each). Germline CDR1 SGHRS, CDR2 YFSETQ. V lost 0 bases and J lost 3, with 16 bases in between. This CDR3 has 16 amino acids. The CDR3 DNA sequence: TGCGCCAGCAGCTTGGCCAGCGGGACAGCCCGCTACGAGCAGTACTTC. Translation: CASSLASGTARYEQYF.